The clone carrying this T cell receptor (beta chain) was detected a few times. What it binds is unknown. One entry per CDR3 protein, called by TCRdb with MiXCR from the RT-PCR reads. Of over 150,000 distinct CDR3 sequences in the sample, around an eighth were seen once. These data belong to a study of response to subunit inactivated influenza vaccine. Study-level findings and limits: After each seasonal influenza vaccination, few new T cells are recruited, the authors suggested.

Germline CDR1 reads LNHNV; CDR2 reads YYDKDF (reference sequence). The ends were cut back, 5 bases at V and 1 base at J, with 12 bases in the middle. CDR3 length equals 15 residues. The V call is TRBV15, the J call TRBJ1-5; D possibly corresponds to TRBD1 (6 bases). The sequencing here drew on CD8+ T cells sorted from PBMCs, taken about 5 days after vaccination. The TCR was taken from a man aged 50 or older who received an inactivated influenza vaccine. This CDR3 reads CATSVGAGSNQPQHF. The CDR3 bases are TGTGCCACCAGCGTGGGGGCCGGGAGCAATCAGCCCCAGCATTTT.